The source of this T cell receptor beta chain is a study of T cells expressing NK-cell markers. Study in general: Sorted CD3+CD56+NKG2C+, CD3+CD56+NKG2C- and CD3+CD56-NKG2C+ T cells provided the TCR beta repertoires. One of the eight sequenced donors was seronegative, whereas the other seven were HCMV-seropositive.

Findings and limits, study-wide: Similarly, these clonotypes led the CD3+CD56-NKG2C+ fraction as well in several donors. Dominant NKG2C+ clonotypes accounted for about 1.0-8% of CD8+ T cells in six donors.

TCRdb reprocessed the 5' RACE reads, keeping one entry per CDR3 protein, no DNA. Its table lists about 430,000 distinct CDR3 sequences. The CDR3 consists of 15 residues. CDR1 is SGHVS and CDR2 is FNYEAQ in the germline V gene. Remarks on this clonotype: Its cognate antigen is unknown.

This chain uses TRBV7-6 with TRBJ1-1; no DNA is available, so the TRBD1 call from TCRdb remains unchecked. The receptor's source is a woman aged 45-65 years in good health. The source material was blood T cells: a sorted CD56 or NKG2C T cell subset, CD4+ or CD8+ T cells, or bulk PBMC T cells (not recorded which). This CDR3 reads CASSYGTGGSTEAFF.